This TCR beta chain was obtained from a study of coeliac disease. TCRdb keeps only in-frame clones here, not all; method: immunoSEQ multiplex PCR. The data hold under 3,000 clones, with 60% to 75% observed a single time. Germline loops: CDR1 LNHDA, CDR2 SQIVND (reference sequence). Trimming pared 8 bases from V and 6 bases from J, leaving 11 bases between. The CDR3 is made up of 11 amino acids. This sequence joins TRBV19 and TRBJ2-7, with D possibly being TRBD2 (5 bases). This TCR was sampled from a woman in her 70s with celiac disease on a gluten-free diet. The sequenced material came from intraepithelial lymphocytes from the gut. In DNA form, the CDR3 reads TGTGCCAGTCGCGGGTGCGGCGAGCAGTACGTC. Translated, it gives CASRGCGEQYV.